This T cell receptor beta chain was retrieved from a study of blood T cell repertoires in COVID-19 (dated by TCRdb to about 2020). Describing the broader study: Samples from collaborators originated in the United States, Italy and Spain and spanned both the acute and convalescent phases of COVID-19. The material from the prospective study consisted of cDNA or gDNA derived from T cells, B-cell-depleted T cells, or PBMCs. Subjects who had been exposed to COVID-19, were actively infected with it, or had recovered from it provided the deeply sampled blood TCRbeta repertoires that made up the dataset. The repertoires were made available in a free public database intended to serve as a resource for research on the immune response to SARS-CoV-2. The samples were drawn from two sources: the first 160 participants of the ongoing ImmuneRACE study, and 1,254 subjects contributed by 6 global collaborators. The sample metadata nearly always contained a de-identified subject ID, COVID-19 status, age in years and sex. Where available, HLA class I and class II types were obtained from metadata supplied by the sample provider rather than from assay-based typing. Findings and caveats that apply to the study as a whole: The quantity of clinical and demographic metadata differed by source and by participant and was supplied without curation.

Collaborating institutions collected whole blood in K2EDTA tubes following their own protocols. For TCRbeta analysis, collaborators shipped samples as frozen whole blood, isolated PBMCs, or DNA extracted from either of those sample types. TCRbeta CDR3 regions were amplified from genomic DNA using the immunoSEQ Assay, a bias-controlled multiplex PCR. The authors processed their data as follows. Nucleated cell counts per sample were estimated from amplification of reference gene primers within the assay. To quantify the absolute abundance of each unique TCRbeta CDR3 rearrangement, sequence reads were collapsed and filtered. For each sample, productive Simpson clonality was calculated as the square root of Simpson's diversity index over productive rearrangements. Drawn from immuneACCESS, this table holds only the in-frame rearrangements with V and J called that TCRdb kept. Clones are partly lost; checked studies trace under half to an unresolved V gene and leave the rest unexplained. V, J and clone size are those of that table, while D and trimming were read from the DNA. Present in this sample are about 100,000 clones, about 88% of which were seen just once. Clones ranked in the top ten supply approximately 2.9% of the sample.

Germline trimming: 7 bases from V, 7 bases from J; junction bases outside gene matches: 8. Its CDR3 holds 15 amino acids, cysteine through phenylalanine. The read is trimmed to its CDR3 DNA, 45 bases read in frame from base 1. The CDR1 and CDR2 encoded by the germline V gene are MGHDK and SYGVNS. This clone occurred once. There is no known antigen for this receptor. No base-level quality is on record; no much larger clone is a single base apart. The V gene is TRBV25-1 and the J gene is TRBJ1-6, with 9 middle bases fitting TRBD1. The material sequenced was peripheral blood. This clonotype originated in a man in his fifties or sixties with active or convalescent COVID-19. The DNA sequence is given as TGTGCCAGCATTCCCGGGACAGGGTACAATTCACCCCTCCACTTT. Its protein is CASIPGTGYNSPLHF.